The rows below give T cell receptor beta chains drawn from one sample of a study of cytomegalovirus exposure and HLA in healthy donors. Profiled with immunoSEQ multiplex PCR; TCRdb holds only in-frame clones, not every one. The data hold around 150,000 clones, with 88% observed a single time. The sample consisted of PBMCs. Receptors were obtained from a woman aged 18-30 years in good health and CMV-seropositive. CDR3s include the opening cysteine and the closing phenylalanine or tryptophan. D genes are given only for firm matches. For some rows the clone size is stated as once, few or many, or as a class when expanded; others skip it.

D gene: NA
clone size: NA
J gene: TRBJ1-3
V gene: TRBV4-3
CDR3 DNA: TGCGCCAGCAGCCAGACGCCATCCGGGGGAAACACCATATATTTT
CDR3 protein: CASSQTPSGGNTIYF

D gene: TRBD2
clone size: NA
J gene: TRBJ2-1
V gene: TRBV9
CDR3 DNA: TGTGCCAGCAGCGGGACCGGGGGGGCCAATTACAATGAGCAGTTCTTC
CDR3 protein: CASSGTGGANYNEQFF

D gene: TRBD1
clone size: once
J gene: TRBJ2-7
V gene: TRBV7-7
CDR3 DNA: TGTGCTAGCAGCTTAGGTCCGGGACAGGGTAACGAGCAGTACTTC
CDR3 protein: CASSLGPGQGNEQYF

D gene: TRBD1
clone size: NA
J gene: TRBJ2-5
V gene: TRBV2
CDR3 DNA: TGTGCCAGCGCCCGGGACAGGGGGGACCAAGAGACCCAGTACTTC
CDR3 protein: CASARDRGDQETQYF

D gene: NA
clone size: NA
J gene: TRBJ2-3
V gene: TRBV5-1
CDR3 DNA: TGCGCCAGCACGCCCCTAGCAAATAAAGATACGCAGTATTTT
CDR3 protein: CASTPLANKDTQYF

D gene: NA
clone size: NA
J gene: TRBJ2-1
V gene: TRBV5-1
CDR3 DNA: TGCGCCAGCAGTGCGGGTGATGAGCAGTTCTTC
CDR3 protein: CASSAGDEQFF

D gene: TRBD1
clone size: NA
J gene: TRBJ2-7
V gene: TRBV5-1
CDR3 DNA: TGCGCCAGCAGCGGGGACAGCTACGAGCAGTACTTC
CDR3 protein: CASSGDSYEQYF

D gene: TRBD1
clone size: NA
J gene: TRBJ2-1
V gene: TRBV5-3
CDR3 DNA: TGTGCCAGAAGCCAACGACAGGGTTCGGATGAGCAGTTCTTC
CDR3 protein: CARSQRQGSDEQFF

D gene: NA
clone size: NA
J gene: TRBJ2-1
V gene: TRBV5-4
CDR3 DNA: TGTGCCAGCAGCCAAGCCGGGACATTATCCAATGAGCAGTTCTTC
CDR3 protein: CASSQAGTLSNEQFF

D gene: NA
clone size: NA
J gene: TRBJ2-1
V gene: TRBV27
CDR3 DNA: TGTGCCAGCAGTTTAGTGACGGGCAATGAGCAGTTCTTC
CDR3 protein: CASSLVTGNEQFF

D gene: NA
clone size: NA
J gene: TRBJ2-7
V gene: TRBV5-1
CDR3 DNA: TGCGCCAGCAGCTTGGAACAGGTGGGCTACGAGCAGTACTTC
CDR3 protein: CASSLEQVGYEQYF

D gene: TRBD1
clone size: NA
J gene: TRBJ1-5
V gene: TRBV18
CDR3 DNA: TGTGCCAGCTCACCTATGGACAGGGATCAGCCCCAGCATTTT
CDR3 protein: CASSPMDRDQPQHF

D gene: TRBD1
clone size: NA
J gene: TRBJ1-1
V gene: TRBV30
CDR3 DNA: TGTGCCTGGAGCTGGACAGGGGGCCCGAGGGACGCTTTCTTT
CDR3 protein: CAWSWTGGPRDAFF

D gene: TRBD2
clone size: NA
J gene: TRBJ2-3
V gene: TRBV5-1
CDR3 DNA: TGCGCCAGCGCTGGGAGGGGCCCGGTGGGCACAGATACGCAGTATTTT
CDR3 protein: CASAGRGPVGTDTQYF

D gene: NA
clone size: NA
J gene: TRBJ1-4
V gene: TRBV6-5
CDR3 DNA: TGTGCCAGCAGTTACACTGTCCAGGGGACTAATGAAAAACTGTTTTTT
CDR3 protein: CASSYTVQGTNEKLFF

D gene: NA
clone size: NA
J gene: TRBJ1-4
V gene: TRBV6-5
CDR3 DNA: TGTGCCAGCAGTTTTACGGCGGGGGGGATGGAAAAACTGTTTTTT
CDR3 protein: CASSFTAGGMEKLFF

D gene: TRBD2
clone size: NA
J gene: TRBJ2-1
V gene: TRBV28
CDR3 DNA: TGTGCCAGCACCAGGACTAGCGGGACGTACAATGAGCAGTTCTTC
CDR3 protein: CASTRTSGTYNEQFF

D gene: NA
clone size: NA
J gene: TRBJ1-2
V gene: TRBV20-1
CDR3 DNA: TGCAGTGCTAGAGATGGGCCCGTGAAAGGCTTC
CDR3 protein: CSARDGPVKGF

D gene: NA
clone size: NA
J gene: TRBJ1-4
V gene: TRBV6-5
CDR3 DNA: TGTGCCAGCAGTGTATCGGGACAAACTGGAAAACTGTTTTTT
CDR3 protein: CASSVSGQTGKLFF

D gene: TRBD1
clone size: NA
J gene: TRBJ2-2
V gene: TRBV6-1
CDR3 DNA: TGTGCCAGCAAGTTTGGGACAGGGAACGGGGAGCTGTTTTTT
CDR3 protein: CASKFGTGNGELFF

D gene: NA
clone size: NA
J gene: TRBJ2-1
V gene: TRBV27
CDR3 DNA: TGTGCCAGCAGTCAAAAACACAGGCTATCCTACAATGAGCAGTTCTTC
CDR3 protein: CASSQKHRLSYNEQFF

D gene: NA
clone size: NA
J gene: TRBJ1-5
V gene: TRBV19
CDR3 DNA: TGTGCCAGTGTTCCGGCAGGGTACGGTCAGCCCCAGCATTTT
CDR3 protein: CASVPAGYGQPQHF

D gene: TRBD2
clone size: NA
J gene: TRBJ2-1
V gene: TRBV9
CDR3 DNA: TGTGCCAGCAGCCCCCCCGGCGGGAGGGCCTACAATGAGCAGTTCTTC
CDR3 protein: CASSPPGGRAYNEQFF

D gene: TRBD1
clone size: NA
J gene: TRBJ2-7
V gene: TRBV19
CDR3 DNA: TGTGCCAGTAGTCAGGGGGTGGCCTACGAGCAGTACTTC
CDR3 protein: CASSQGVAYEQYF

D gene: NA
clone size: once
J gene: TRBJ2-1
V gene: TRBV6-4
CDR3 DNA: TGTGCCAGCAGTAGACAGGCCAGCTCCTACAATGAGCAGTTCTTC
CDR3 protein: CASSRQASSYNEQFF

D gene: TRBD2
clone size: NA
J gene: TRBJ2-7
V gene: TRBV7-3
CDR3 DNA: TGTGCCAGCAGCACAACTAGGGGAGCGGGGGGAGCGACCTACGAGCAGTACTTC
CDR3 protein: CASSTTRGAGGATYEQYF

D gene: TRBD1
clone size: once
J gene: TRBJ1-4
V gene: TRBV6-6
CDR3 DNA: TGTGCCAGCAGTTACCAACAGGGGGCGGGTGAAAAACTGTTTTTT
CDR3 protein: CASSYQQGAGEKLFF

D gene: TRBD1
clone size: NA
J gene: TRBJ2-1
V gene: TRBV6-1
CDR3 DNA: TGTGCCAGCACCCGACAGGGGGCGAGCCTTGATGAGCAGTTCTTC
CDR3 protein: CASTRQGASLDEQFF

D gene: TRBD2
clone size: once
J gene: TRBJ2-1
V gene: TRBV9
CDR3 DNA: TGTGCCAGCAGCGTAGTAGCGGGAGCGGTCAATGAGCAGTTCTTC
CDR3 protein: CASSVVAGAVNEQFF

D gene: NA
clone size: NA
J gene: TRBJ2-5
V gene: TRBV7-7
CDR3 DNA: TGTGCTAGCAGCTCGCAGTTCGGGGAGACCCAGTACTTC
CDR3 protein: CASSSQFGETQYF

D gene: NA
clone size: NA
J gene: TRBJ2-7
V gene: TRBV9
CDR3 DNA: TGTGCCAGCAGCGTAGGGACCGGGACTCAGAACAGCAAGCAGTACTTC
CDR3 protein: CASSVGTGTQNSKQYF

D gene: NA
clone size: NA
J gene: TRBJ1-2
V gene: TRBV6-5
CDR3 DNA: TGTGCCAGCCTGGGTCGGGTGTTGGATGGCTACACCTTC
CDR3 protein: CASLGRVLDGYTF

D gene: NA
clone size: NA
J gene: TRBJ2-5
V gene: TRBV4-2
CDR3 DNA: TGTGCCAGCAGCCAGGGCTCCCCAGGGAGGGAGACCCAGTACTTC
CDR3 protein: CASSQGSPGRETQYF

D gene: TRBD1
clone size: NA
J gene: TRBJ1-1
V gene: TRBV5-6
CDR3 DNA: TGTGCCAGCACCTTATATATAGACAGGGCTGGGGAAGCTTTCTTT
CDR3 protein: CASTLYIDRAGEAFF

D gene: TRBD1
clone size: NA
J gene: TRBJ1-6
V gene: TRBV10-3
CDR3 DNA: TGTGCCATCAGTGAGGGGACAGCAAATAATTCACCCCTCCACTTT
CDR3 protein: CAISEGTANNSPLHF

D gene: NA
clone size: NA
J gene: TRBJ2-1
V gene: TRBV7-3
CDR3 DNA: TGTGCCAGCAGCTTTACAGCGGGGACATACAATGAGCAGTTCTTC
CDR3 protein: CASSFTAGTYNEQFF

D gene: TRBD1
clone size: few
J gene: TRBJ1-2
V gene: TRBV12-5
CDR3 DNA: TGTGCTAGTGGAACTACGGACAGGGACCTCACCTTC
CDR3 protein: CASGTTDRDLTF

D gene: TRBD1
clone size: NA
J gene: TRBJ2-1
V gene: TRBV5-4
CDR3 DNA: TGTGCCAGCAGCTTGGGAGGACAGGGCGACACCAGGGCCAATGAGCAGTTCTTC
CDR3 protein: CASSLGGQGDTRANEQFF

D gene: NA
clone size: NA
J gene: TRBJ2-7
V gene: TRBV29-1
CDR3 DNA: TGCAGCGTTGGGCAGGGTAGGTCCTACGAGCAGTACTTC
CDR3 protein: CSVGQGRSYEQYF

D gene: NA
clone size: NA
J gene: TRBJ2-7
V gene: TRBV29-1
CDR3 DNA: TGCAGCGTAGCCGGGACACTTTACGACACCTACGAGCAGTACTTC
CDR3 protein: CSVAGTLYDTYEQYF

D gene: NA
clone size: NA
J gene: TRBJ1-2
V gene: TRBV7-2
CDR3 DNA: TGTGCCAGCAGCTTAGTGGGACTGCCGTGGGGCTACACCTTC
CDR3 protein: CASSLVGLPWGYTF